Following are 27 T cell receptor beta chains from one sample sequenced in a study of long-term antiretroviral therapy in people with HIV (dated by TCRdb to between 2022 and 2023). Sequencing of the TRB variable region was done with the immunoSEQ hsTCRB v3.0 assay at survey level resolution. TCRdb holds this immuneACCESS table with in-frame rearrangements only. Some clones are missing; in checked studies, unresolved V genes explain under half, and the rest has no known cause. The sample table contains 20,000 to 25,000 clones; only one count was recorded for roughly four fifths of them. The top ten clones comprise roughly 6.6% of the sample. Sequenced material: unsorted PBMCs, taken 1.5 years after starting antiretroviral therapy. The source is a man aged 25-45 years with HIV.

This clone was detected only once. J is TRBJ2-1 and V is TRBV7-9, with 7 bases matching TRBD2. The CDR3 spans 15 residues. Germline V gene data show CDR1 as SEHNR and CDR2 as FQNEAQ (reference sequence). V trimming: 5 bases; J trimming: 8 bases; junction bases outside the gene matches: 12. The CDR3 DNA follows: TGTGCCAGCAGCCCACCCCCCACTAGCGTGCATGAGCAGTTCTTC. Amino acid sequence: CASSPPPTSVHEQFF.

The genes are TRBV5-6 and TRBJ2-7; 9 bases map to TRBD2. CDR3 length: 18 residues. V lost 0 bases, J lost 0 bases, and 10 bases stayed unmatched. Germline V CDR1 and CDR2: SGHDT, YYEEEE. CDR3 loop: CASSLAGGGAGGSYEQYF. The CDR3 DNA is TGTGCCAGCAGCTTGGCGGGGGGGGGAGCGGGAGGCTCCTACGAGCAGTACTTC.

The chain is built from TRBV5-1 and TRBJ2-3, with no clear D. This CDR3 region has 14 residues. The V end was cut by 4 bases, the J end by 3 bases, with 12 bases between. CDR1 SGHRS and CDR2 YFSETQ come from the germline V gene. Written as DNA, the CDR3 is TGCGCCAGCAGCCTGACACGGGTAACAGATACGCAGTATTTT. As protein: CASSLTRVTDTQYF.

The CDR3 nucleotides are TGTGCCATTAGGGAAGATTATTCACCCCTCCACTTT. This encodes CAIREDYSPLHF. The genes are TRBV6-1 and TRBJ1-6; D not certain. Trimming shortened V by 10 bases and J by 8 bases, and 12 bases separated the two germline ends. This CDR3 contains 12 residues. From germline, CDR1 is MNHNS and CDR2 SASEGT.

V is TRBV4-3 and J is TRBJ1-2; no firm D call. The ends were cut back, 0 bases at V and 8 bases at J, with 10 bases in the middle. The CDR3 covers 13 residues. Germline lookup yields CDR1 LGHNA and CDR2 YSLEER. CDR3 bases: TGCGCCAGCAGCCAAGAGCGGGCCACAGGCTACACCTTC. Protein: CASSQERATGYTF.

The chain employs TRBV6-5 and TRBJ1-2; D unresolved. Germline-derived CDR1 and CDR2 are MNHEY and SVGAGI. V was clipped by 6 bases and J by 3 bases, with 17 bases between them. The CDR3 runs 15 residues. The DNA for the CDR3 is TGTGCCAGCAGACTAGAGTGGCAAAGCTACTATGGCTACACCTTC. Protein sequence: CASRLEWQSYYGYTF.

The J gene is TRBJ2-7, the V gene TRBV13; D ambiguous. Germline CDR1 and CDR2: PRHDT and FYEKMQ (reference sequence). Trimming took off 8 bases at V and 0 bases at J, with 11 bases between the two ends. The CDR3 consists of 13 residues. The CDR3 nucleotides are TGTGCCAGCTCTCAGGTCGGCTCCTACGAGCAGTACTTC. This gives the protein CASSQVGSYEQYF.

V and J are TRBV6-6 and TRBJ1-2; D perhaps matches TRBD1 (6 bases). This CDR3 comprises 16 residues. Germline V CDR1 and CDR2: MNHNY, SVGAGI (reference sequence). V lost 7 bases, J lost 0 bases, and 18 bases lay in between. CDR3 bases: TGTGCCAGCACGCGGAAGGGGGGCGAGACTAACTATGGCTACACCTTC. Translating it yields CASTRKGGETNYGYTF.

The CDR3 region has the DNA TGCGCCAGCAGTCGGGGACTAGCGGGAGGCCGCTCCTACGAGCAGTACTTC. Translated: CASSRGLAGGRSYEQYF. This chain uses TRBV5-1 with TRBJ2-7; TRBD2 agrees at 15 bases. CDR1 is SGHRS, CDR2 YFSETQ, per germline. J gave up 0 bases and V 5 bases, and 6 bases lay outside the gene matches. The CDR3 runs to 17 residues.

The rearrangement links TRBV14 to TRBJ2-7; D is undetermined. This CDR3 region has 14 residues. From germline, CDR1 is SGHDN and CDR2 FVKESK. V lost 1 base, J lost 1 base, and 8 bases lay in between. Here the CDR3 DNA reads TGTGCCAGCAGCCAAGGGTGGGGTTCCTACGAGCAGTACTTC. It translates to CASSQGWGSYEQYF.

The V call is TRBV18, the J call TRBJ2-7; D possibly matches TRBD1 or TRBD2 (5 bases each). Germline assignment: CDR1 KGHSH and CDR2 LQKENI. With 6 bases removed from V and 1 base from J, the gap between germline ends came to 13 bases. The CDR3 is 14 residues long. The CDR3 region is CASSRPGPSYEQYF. In DNA form, the CDR3 reads TGTGCCAGCTCCCGACCGGGACCGTCCTACGAGCAGTACTTC. Supplemented by reference TRBV18 and TRBJ2-7, the full variable domain reads NAGVMQNPRHLVRRRGQEARLRCSPMKGHSHVYWYRQLPEEGLKFMVYLQKENIIDESGMPKERFSAEFPKEGPSILRIQQVVRGDSAAYFCASSRPGPSYEQYFGPGTRLTVT.

This chain connects TRBV27 to TRBJ1-1; TRBD1 might be the D (5 bases). This CDR3 has 13 residues. The germline V gene encodes CDR1 MNHEY and CDR2 SMNVEV (reference sequence). Trimming left V 1 base short and J 8 bases short, with 11 bases between. The CDR3 DNA reads TGTGCCAGCAGTTTATTCCAGGGATACGAAGCTTTCTTT. As protein: CASSLFQGYEAFF.

V and J are TRBV7-2 and TRBJ2-5; 9 bases align to TRBD2. Germline-derived CDR1 and CDR2 are SGHTA and FQGNSA. With V trimmed by 8 bases and J by 2 bases, 12 bases remained unmatched. The CDR3 loop spans 16 amino acids. CDR3 DNA: TGTGCCAGCGCGGTAGGGGGACTAGCAGCTCAAGAGACCCAGTACTTC. This translates into CASAVGGLAAQETQYF.

The rearrangement links TRBV29-1 to TRBJ2-3, with 8 bases that match TRBD1. The germline gives CDR1 SQVTM, CDR2 ANQGSEA. V was pared by 0 bases and J by 2 bases, with 7 bases of the junction left unmatched. The CDR3 covers 16 residues. The CDR3 loop is CSVEDPQGAPTDTQYF. The CDR3 DNA reads as TGCAGCGTTGAAGATCCCCAGGGGGCCCCCACAGATACGCAGTATTTT.

The chain links TRBV28 to TRBJ1-5; the D is unclear. Germline CDR1 is MDHEN and CDR2 is SYDVKM. The CDR3 sequence is 13 residues long. V was pared by 5 bases and J by 6 bases, with 11 bases between. The CDR3 DNA reads TGTGCCAGCAGTCCTTTGAGGGCTCAGCCCCAGCATTTT. Encoded protein: CASSPLRAQPQHF.

The V call is TRBV30, the J call TRBJ1-2, with D perhaps TRBD1 (5 bases). Germline values: CDR1 GTSNPN, CDR2 SVGIG (reference sequence). The V gene lost 1 base and the J gene lost 7 bases, with 7 bases spanning the gap. There are 11 residues in the CDR3. The CDR3 loop is CAWSAGIGYTF. The CDR3 region has the DNA TGTGCCTGGAGTGCAGGGATTGGCTACACCTTC.

The gene calls are TRBV28 and TRBJ2-5; D unresolved. Germline V lookup: CDR1 MDHEN, CDR2 SYDVKM. This CDR3 comprises 15 residues. V was clipped by 2 bases and J by 0 bases, with 10 bases between them. CDR3 loop: CASSLVGSYQETQYF. Written as DNA, the CDR3 is TGTGCCAGCAGTTTAGTGGGGTCGTACCAAGAGACCCAGTACTTC.

This chain uses TRBV18 with TRBJ1-2; D remains unclear. The ends were cut back, 3 bases at V and 8 bases at J, with 10 bases in the middle. This CDR3 has 12 amino acids. Germline CDR1 and CDR2: KGHSH and LQKENI. CDR3 in amino acids: CASSPGGIGYTF. DNA for the CDR3: TGTGCCAGCTCACCGGGAGGGATCGGCTACACCTTC. The full variable domain, its missing parts supplied by reference TRBV18 and TRBJ1-2, is NAGVMQNPRHLVRRRGQEARLRCSPMKGHSHVYWYRQLPEEGLKFMVYLQKENIIDESGMPKERFSAEFPKEGPSILRIQQVVRGDSAAYFCASSPGGIGYTFGSGTRLTVV.

In nucleotides, the CDR3 is TGCGCCAGCAGCCAAAGGGAGCAGAACACTGAAGCTTTCTTT. This sequence encodes CASSQREQNTEAFF. The V call is TRBV4-3, the J call TRBJ1-1; D gene unclear. Germline V gives CDR1 LGHNA, CDR2 YSLEER. The CDR3 is 14 residues long. V was cut by 2 bases and J by 1 base, with 8 bases left in between.

This clone was counted once. The V call is TRBV19, the J call TRBJ1-1, with no clear D. Per the germline V gene, CDR1 is LNHDA and CDR2 is SQIVND (reference sequence). Between the trimmed V and J ends, which lost 7 bases and 3 bases, there was a span of 9 bases. The CDR3 spans 12 residues. This CDR3 reads CASTIGYTEAFF. Written as DNA, the CDR3 is TGTGCCAGTACGATCGGGTACACTGAAGCTTTCTTT.

The chain's CDR3 is CASSFARESEAFF. The DNA for the CDR3 is TGTGCCAGCAGCTTTGCGAGGGAATCAGAAGCTTTCTTT. The rearrangement links TRBV7-9 to TRBJ1-1; D not certain. Germline CDR1 reads SEHNR; CDR2 reads FQNEAQ (reference sequence). V lost 3 bases, J lost 8 bases, and 13 bases lay in between. The CDR3 runs to 13 residues. Variable domain in full (rest from reference TRBV7-9 and TRBJ1-1): DTGVSQNPRHKITKRGQNVTFRCDPISEHNRLYWYRQTLGQGPEFLTYFQNEAQLEKSRLLSDRFSAERPKGSFSTLEIQRTEQGDSAMYLCASSFARESEAFFGQGTRLTVV.

The chain recombines TRBV18 with TRBJ1-1; D ambiguous. The V end lost 0 bases, the J end lost 8 bases, and 4 bases lay between the germline ends. There are 11 residues in the CDR3. In germline, CDR1 is KGHSH, CDR2 LQKENI. In DNA form, the CDR3 reads TGTGCCAGCTCACCACCGGGGGAAGCTTTCTTT. Translation gives CASSPPGEAFF.

The CDR3 protein is CASSEPGDLLNYGYTF. For the CDR3, the DNA is TGCGCCAGCAGTGAGCCCGGGGACCTTCTTAACTATGGCTACACCTTC. The chain joins TRBV10-2 to TRBJ1-2, with TRBD1 as a possible D gene (5 bases). The germline V gene encodes CDR1 WSHSY and CDR2 SAAADI. The CDR3 consists of 16 residues. Trimming pared 2 bases from V and 1 base from J, leaving 14 bases between.

V is TRBV6-1 and J is TRBJ1-5, with D hard to call. Germline V CDR1 and CDR2: MNHNS, SASEGT. With 4 bases removed from V and 2 bases from J, the gap between germline ends came to 15 bases. The CDR3 has 16 amino acids. CDR3 nucleotides: TGTGCCAGCAGTGGGAAGGACTCCGGCGGCAATCAGCCCCAGCATTTT. Encoded protein: CASSGKDSGGNQPQHF.

The chain has TRBV5-1 and TRBJ2-5; 9 positions match TRBD2. CDR1 is SGHRS and CDR2 is YFSETQ in the germline V gene. The junction had 5 bases not matched to a gene; V was cut back by 2 bases and J by 3 bases. The CDR3 consists of 15 residues. The CDR3 loop reads CASSLGGRAEETQYF. The CDR3 DNA is TGCGCCAGCAGCTTAGGCGGGAGGGCCGAAGAGACCCAGTACTTC.

The chain is built from TRBV5-1 and TRBJ2-6; D possibly corresponds to TRBD1 (6 bases). The V gene lost 4 bases and the J gene lost 6 bases, with 11 bases spanning the gap. This CDR3 comprises 14 residues. Germline-derived CDR1 and CDR2 are SGHRS and YFSETQ. The CDR3 sequence is CASSDKGQANVLTF. The DNA of the CDR3 is TGCGCCAGCAGCGATAAGGGACAGGCCAACGTCCTGACTTTC.

The chain is built from TRBV6-4 and TRBJ1-1; D is uncertain. The CDR3 is 13 amino acids. CDR1 is MRHNA, CDR2 SNTAGT, per germline. The germline V and J ends were trimmed by 3 bases and 0 bases, with 5 bases remaining between them. The CDR3 bases are TGTGCCAGCAGTGAAGGGATGAACACTGAAGCTTTCTTT. This sequence encodes CASSEGMNTEAFF.